The 8 T cell receptor beta chains given below trace back to one sample, sequenced in a study of CD8 T cells in ankylosing spondylitis (dated by TCRdb to about 2017). Library preparation was by 5' RACE. The listed sequencing device is Illumina HiSeq 2500. TCRdb reanalyzed the raw reads on its own, using fastp at Q25 for trimming and MiXCR for clone calling, and kept in-frame beta chains. CDR3 protein duplicates are merged, each entry listing the most common genes and DNA. Within this sample are roughly 160,000 distinct CDR3 sequences, with 9.5% to 10% of them counted one time only. Approximately 15% of the sample is in the top ten clones. The sequencing sample was made of blood, either unsorted or a sorted T cell fraction (not recorded which). The receptors here all came from a female donor with ankylosing spondylitis or in good health (not recorded which).

This clonotype was seen a few times. V and J are TRBV19 and TRBJ2-1; 9 bases map to TRBD2. With 7 bases clipped from V and 8 bases from J, the junction kept 6 bases outside the gene matches. Germline CDR1 reads LNHDA; CDR2 reads SQIVND (reference sequence). This CDR3 is built from 13 residues. CDR3 region: CASTSGRRDEQFF. The CDR3 coding sequence is TGTGCCAGTACGAGCGGGAGGCGGGATGAGCAGTTCTTC.

V and J are TRBV4-3 and TRBJ2-1; D remains ambiguous. In germline, CDR1 is LGHNA, CDR2 YSLEER. Trimming shortened V by 2 bases and J by 8 bases, and 10 bases separated the two germline ends. This CDR3 is 13 amino acids long. CDR3 coding DNA: TGCGCCAGCAGCCAATCCGAGTGGTATGAGCAGTTCTTC. It yields the protein CASSQSEWYEQFF.

Worth noting for this clonotype: A much larger clone lies a single base off, so this may be a read error. This likely comes from a read error, as the CDR3 has no conserved phenylalanine or tryptophan at its end. The chain combines TRBV7-3 with TRBJ2-3, with D perhaps TRBD2 (5 bases). The CDR3 extends over 15 amino acids. CDR1 is SGHTA and CDR2 is FQGTGA in the germline V gene. V dropped 3 bases and J dropped 0 bases, with 10 bases sitting between them. CDR3 region: CASSFSGSSTDTQYS. The CDR3 coding sequence is TGTGCCAGCAGCTTCAGCGGCTCTAGCACAGATACGCAGTATTCT.

The gene calls are TRBV6-2 or TRBV6-3 and TRBJ2-7; D gene uncertain. The germline V gene has CDR1 MNHEY and CDR2 SVGEGT. This CDR3 spans 14 amino acids. V shed 7 bases and J shed 3 bases, with 16 bases lying between them. The CDR3 nucleotides read TGTGCCAGCACTCCTGCGCCGGAATTCTACGAGCAGTACTTC. Its translation: CASTPAPEFYEQYF.

The J gene is TRBJ2-7, the V gene TRBV4-3; 9 bases line up with TRBD2. The CDR3 is made up of 15 amino acids. With V trimmed by 1 base and J by 2 bases, 3 bases remained unmatched. From germline, CDR1 is LGHNA and CDR2 YSLEER. The chain's CDR3 is CASSQGTSVAYEQYF. CDR3 nucleotide sequence: TGCGCCAGCAGCCAAGGGACTAGCGTCGCCTACGAGCAGTACTTC.

This clonotype was counted at least ten times. CDR3 amino acids: CASSLEDAGSYNEQFF. The DNA of the CDR3 is TGCGCCAGCAGCTTGGAGGATGCGGGATCTTACAATGAGCAGTTCTTC. V is TRBV5-1 and J is TRBJ2-1; weak D call: TRBD2 (6 bases). CDR1 is SGHRS, CDR2 YFSETQ, per germline. The CDR3 is 16 residues long. Trimming took off 0 bases at V and 4 bases at J, with 14 bases between the two ends. Using reference TRBV5-1 and TRBJ2-1 for the parts outside the CDR3, the full variable domain is KAGVTQTPRYLIKTRGQQVTLSCSPISGHRSVSWYQQTPGQGLQFLFEYFSETQRNKGNFPGRFSGRQFSNSRSEMNVSTLELGDSALYLCASSLEDAGSYNEQFFGPGTRLTVL.

The chain has TRBV27 and TRBJ1-1; a possible D gene is TRBD1 (5 bases). CDR3 size: 13 residues. Germline CDR1 reads MNHEY; CDR2 reads SMNVEV (reference sequence). V shed 8 bases and J shed 1 base, with 11 bases lying between them. Here the CDR3 DNA reads TGTGCCAGCCAGGGATGGGGGAACACTGAAGCTTTCTTT. Residues: CASQGWGNTEAFF.

The V and J genes are TRBV4-2 and TRBJ2-1; 8 bases are shared with TRBD2. Germline V CDR1 and CDR2: LGHNA, YNFKEQ. CDR3 length: 15 amino acids. Unmatched junction bases numbered 5, after V lost 0 bases and J lost 7 bases. CDR3 sequence: CASSQEAGEYNEQFF. CDR3 in DNA: TGTGCCAGCAGCCAAGAAGCGGGAGAGTATAATGAGCAGTTCTTC.